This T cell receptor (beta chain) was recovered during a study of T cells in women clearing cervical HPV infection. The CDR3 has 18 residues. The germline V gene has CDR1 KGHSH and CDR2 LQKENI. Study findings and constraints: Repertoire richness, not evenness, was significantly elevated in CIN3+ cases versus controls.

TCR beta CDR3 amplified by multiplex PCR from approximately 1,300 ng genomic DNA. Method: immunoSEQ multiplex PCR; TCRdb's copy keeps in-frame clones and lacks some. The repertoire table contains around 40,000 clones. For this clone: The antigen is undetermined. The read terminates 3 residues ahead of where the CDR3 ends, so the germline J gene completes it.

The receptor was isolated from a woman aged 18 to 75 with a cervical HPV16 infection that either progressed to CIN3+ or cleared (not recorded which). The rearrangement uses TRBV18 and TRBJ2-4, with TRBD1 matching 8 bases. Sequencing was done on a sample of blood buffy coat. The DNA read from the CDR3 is TGTGCCAGCTCACCAAGGGGTGTACAGGGGGATACTACTAATGGT. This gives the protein CASSPRGVQGDTTNG. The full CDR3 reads CASSPRGVQGDTTNGQYF.